Each of the 8 T cell receptor beta chains below was sequenced from the same sample in a study of Graves' ophthalmopathy and Graves' hyperthyroidism. Amplified TCR beta CDR3 regions were obtained using RNA transcripts as template. RT-PCR in the first round used HTBI primers; a second-round multiplex PCR followed. Using its own MiXCR run on the multiplex PCR reads, TCRdb lists one record per CDR3 protein. The sample carries about 500,000 distinct CDR3 sequences, under 45% recorded once. What was sequenced was peripheral blood or thyroid tissue (not recorded which). These receptors all come from an adult man with Graves' hyperthyroidism.

CDR3 region: CASSPLGTSGRAGELFF. The CDR3 DNA sequence: TGTGCCAGCAGTCCCCTCGGGACTAGCGGGAGGGCCGGGGAGCTGTTTTTT. The chain combines TRBV9 with TRBJ2-2; 16 nucleotides agree with TRBD2. Trimming took 5 bases from V and 6 from J; bases not matched to a gene: 7. The CDR3 spans 17 residues. Looked up from germline, CDR1 is SGDLS and CDR2 is YYNGEE.

This clonotype has only a few counts. This sequence joins TRBV14 and TRBJ2-7, with unresolved D. The ends were cut back, 1 base at V and 3 bases at J, with 13 bases in the middle. This CDR3 spans 15 amino acids. Germline CDR1 is SGHDN and CDR2 is FVKESK. The CDR3 is CASSQVDADLYEQYF. The DNA for the CDR3 is TGTGCCAGCAGCCAAGTAGATGCTGATCTCTACGAGCAGTACTTC.

Ten or more counts support this clonotype. The DNA of the CDR3 is TGTGCCAGCAGCACCCGGGACAGCCCCTACGAGCAGTACTTC. Amino acid sequence: CASSTRDSPYEQYF. The rearrangement uses TRBV13 and TRBJ2-7; TRBD1 aligns across 7 bases. V lost 5 bases and J lost 2; bases outside the gene matches: 6. Germline assignment: CDR1 PRHDT and CDR2 FYEKMQ (reference sequence). The CDR3 contains 14 residues.

This clonotype was observed many times. J is TRBJ1-2 and V is TRBV5-8, with 8 bases aligning to TRBD1. V was pared by 5 bases and J by 4 bases, with 7 bases of the junction left unmatched. The germline V gene has CDR1 SGHTS and CDR2 YDEGEE. The CDR3 extends over 14 amino acids. CDR3 loop: CASRKTGGGYGYTF. The CDR3 DNA follows: TGTGCCAGCAGGAAAACAGGGGGTGGCTATGGCTACACCTTC.

This clonotype has just one count. The chain carries TRBV29-1 and TRBJ1-5; tentative D call: TRBD1 (6 bases). The CDR3 is made up of 16 amino acids. The germline V gene encodes CDR1 SQVTM and CDR2 ANQGSEA. Trimming cost V 8 bases and J 1 base, with 21 bases left between them. In nucleotides, the CDR3 is TGCAGCCAAGGGACAACAGGGATCGGGAGCAATCAGCCCCAGCATTTT. It specifies CSQGTTGIGSNQPQHF.

The chain uses TRBV10-2 and TRBJ1-6, with D possibly matching TRBD1 (6 bases). CDR1 and CDR2 (germline): WSHSY, SAAADI. Trimming removed 7 bases at V and 0 bases at J, with 10 bases between. This CDR3 is built from 15 residues. The CDR3 nucleotides read TGCGCCAGCAAGGACAGCAGCTCCTATAATTCACCCCTCCACTTT. Translated, it gives CASKDSSSYNSPLHF.

Many counts were recorded for this clonotype. The chain combines TRBV29-1 with TRBJ2-7; D is perhaps TRBD1 (6 bases). V gave up 2 bases and J gave up 0 bases, with 11 bases separating them. Germline loops: CDR1 SQVTM, CDR2 ANQGSEA. The CDR3 is made up of 14 amino acids. Written as DNA, the CDR3 is TGCAGCGTTGAAACCGACAGGTTCTCCTACGAGCAGTACTTC. Translating it yields CSVETDRFSYEQYF.

In its sample, this clonotype was seen a few times. V and J are TRBV9 and TRBJ2-7; D is perhaps TRBD2 (6 bases). Deletions cut 3 bases from V and 4 bases from J, with 17 bases between. Germline lookup yields CDR1 SGDLS and CDR2 YYNGEE. The length of the CDR3 is 15 residues. The CDR3 region has the DNA TGTGCCAGCAGCGCAGGAGGGTCTACGGGATACGAGCAGTACTTC. It is translated as CASSAGGSTGYEQYF.